Listed here is a single T cell receptor beta chain. The target antigen is unknown. Blood genomic DNA input for TRB amplification was 250-500 ng. The data derive from a study of T and B cells in COVID-19 patients. The wider study: Blood was sampled from COVID-19 patients who were either actively infected or recovered. Most recovered patients had mild to moderate COVID-19 treated as outpatients. Study-level results: Highly clonal in active COVID-19, TRB repertoires exceeded healthy-donor diversity and richness at recovery.

The V and J ends lost 6 bases and 7 bases, in that order; junction bases with no gene match: 9. Per the germline V gene, CDR1 is DFQATT and CDR2 is SNEGSKA (reference sequence). CDR3 size: 14 residues. TRB rearrangements were amplified by multiplex PCR with BIOMED2 TRB-A/B primers. TCRdb recomputed calls from the multiplex PCR reads with MiXCR, one row per CDR3 protein. The sample holds roughly 5,400 distinct CDR3 sequences, about 25% seen once. Sequenced: blood. The source is a human donor with active COVID-19. J is TRBJ1-6 and V is TRBV20-1, with 7 positions matching TRBD1. CDR3: CSASVQGWNSPLHF. DNA of the CDR3: TGCAGTGCGAGTGTACAGGGGTGGAATTCACCCCTCCACTTT.